This T cell receptor beta chain was identified in a study of blood T cell repertoires in COVID-19. About the research overall: Italy, Spain and the United States were the sources of the convalescent and acute COVID-19 samples. T cells, B-cell-depleted T cells, or PBMCs supplied cDNA or gDNA.

The CDR3 spans 13 residues. In germline, CDR1 is SQVTM, CDR2 ANQGSEA. Profiled with immunoSEQ multiplex PCR; TCRdb holds only in-frame clones, not every one. The sample records approximately 150,000 clones, approximately 84% being singletons. Worth noting for this clone: Compared with germline, one end of the junction differs, possibly owing to a read error. This CDR3 is also generated by other DNA sequences in the sample.

The rearrangement joins TRBV29-1 to TRBJ1-1; 8 nucleotides align to TRBD1. This sequence originates from a human donor in a cohort sampled during active COVID-19. What was sequenced was peripheral blood. The DNA of the CDR3 is TGCAGCGTAGAAGCAGGGGGCAACACTGAAGCTTTCTTT. Its translation is CSVEAGGNTEAFF.